This T cell receptor (beta chain) was recorded in a study of cytomegalovirus exposure and HLA in healthy donors. Nominally healthy donors were sampled, though unrecorded immune exposures were likely. Study findings and constraints: As a later analysis showed, a missense DCLRE1C variant was linked to trimming of TCR beta V- and J-genes. Association of roughly 18,000 TCR beta sequences with HLA alleles was found at 0.05 false discovery rate in a later analysis. There were several of the most significant clusters that appeared linked to common viral pathogens in a later analysis.

As concerns this clone: The target antigen is unknown.

The PCR employed 60 Vbeta primers together with 13 Jbeta primers. Method: immunoSEQ multiplex PCR; TCRdb's copy keeps in-frame clones and lacks some. Found here are 150,000 to 200,000 clones, approximately 80% of them singletons; the top ten hold approximately 3.6%. The CDR3 has 14 amino acids. CDR1 is SGHNT and CDR2 is YYREEE in the germline V gene (reference sequence). The V and J ends lost 4 bases and 5 bases, in that order; junction bases with no gene match: 5. The origin of this receptor is a man in his forties or fifties in good health and CMV-seropositive. The specimen was PBMCs. The rearrangement links TRBV5-4 to TRBJ1-4; 7 positions match TRBD1. CDR3 residues: CASSPGQQNEKLFF. In DNA, the CDR3 is TGTGCCAGCAGCCCGGGACAGCAGAATGAAAAACTGTTTTTT.